This TCR beta chain was sequenced in a study of blood T cell repertoires in COVID-19. Germline trimming cut 4 bases from V and 5 bases from J; bases unmatched to any gene: 5. Germline CDR1 reads SGHTA; CDR2 reads FQGTGA. The CDR3 is made up of 14 amino acids. The data were produced by immunoSEQ multiplex PCR, yet TCRdb's version contains in-frame clones alone and is incomplete. The sample holds a few hundred thousand clones, around nine tenths seen once. This clonotype originated in a human donor in a cohort sampled during active COVID-19. Sequencing was done on a sample of peripheral blood. The chain links TRBV7-3 to TRBJ1-1; 9 bases match TRBD1. CDR3 DNA: TGTGCCAGCAGCTCACAGGGGGCAGAAACTGAAGCTTTCTTT. Protein product: CASSSQGAETEAFF.